The 24 T cell receptor beta chains reported below all come from one sample, sequenced in a study of T cells in Graves' hyperthyroidism and ophthalmopathy. Amplification of TCR beta CDR3 regions was performed using RNA transcripts as template. TCR CDR3 regions were first amplified by RT-PCR with HTBI primers. In TCRdb, the multiplex PCR reads were re-called with MiXCR into one record per CDR3 protein. The data hold 300,000 to 500,000 distinct CDR3 sequences, with under 15% observed a single time. The sample comprised blood. The receptor set was obtained from a woman younger than 45 with Graves' hyperthyroidism.

In DNA form, the CDR3 reads TGTGCCAGCAGTCCCCCTCACACGACTCTCTACGAGCAGTACTTC. Translated: CASSPPHTTLYEQYF. The chain uses TRBV25-1 and TRBJ2-7; D ambiguous. Germline values: CDR1 MGHDK, CDR2 SYGVNS. This CDR3 region has 15 residues. V lost 5 bases and J 3 bases, leaving 17 bases between the germline ends.

The chain combines TRBV5-1 with TRBJ2-2, with 11 bases aligning to TRBD1. The V gene's germline CDR1 is SGHRS and CDR2 YFSETQ. This CDR3 spans 18 amino acids. The V segment lost 4 bases and the J segment 0 bases; nucleotides outside the gene matches: 8. The CDR3 spells CASSQDRGRFSNTGELFF. The DNA of the CDR3 is TGCGCCAGCAGCCAGGACAGGGGGCGTTTTTCGAACACCGGGGAGCTGTTTTTT.

The chain joins TRBV28 to TRBJ1-5; possible D gene TRBD1, 5 bases. Trimming stripped 6 bases from V and 3 bases from J, with 15 bases between. Germline V lookup: CDR1 MDHEN, CDR2 SYDVKM. The CDR3 extends over 15 amino acids. The CDR3: CASSSLRDPNQPQHF. DNA for the CDR3: TGTGCCAGCAGCTCCCTCAGGGACCCCAATCAGCCCCAGCATTTT.

CDR3 DNA sequence: TGCAGTGCCAATCCAGGGGCCGGGGATGAAAAACTGTTTTTT. Encoded protein: CSANPGAGDEKLFF. The rearrangement joins TRBV20-1 to TRBJ1-4; the D gene is possibly TRBD1 (6 bases). Per the germline V gene, CDR1 is DFQATT and CDR2 is SNEGSKA (reference sequence). The CDR3 runs 14 residues. V shed 6 bases and J shed 6 bases, with 17 bases lying between them.

The J gene is TRBJ2-1, the V gene TRBV29-1; a possible D gene is TRBD2 (5 bases). Looked up from germline, CDR1 is SQVTM and CDR2 is ANQGSEA. V dropped 1 base and J dropped 0 bases, with 10 bases sitting between them. The CDR3 runs to 15 residues. CDR3: CSVEGGGSSYNEQFF. The CDR3 bases are TGCAGCGTTGAAGGTGGAGGTTCCTCCTACAATGAGCAGTTCTTC.

V usage is TRBV18 and J usage is TRBJ2-5; 11 bases align to TRBD2. The V and J ends lost 2 bases and 4 bases, in that order; junction bases with no gene match: 6. This CDR3 has 16 residues. The germline V gene has CDR1 KGHSH and CDR2 LQKENI. Here the CDR3 reads CASSPSLAGGGETQYF. The CDR3 DNA sequence: TGTGCCAGCTCACCATCCCTAGCGGGAGGTGGAGAGACCCAGTACTTC. Variable domain in full (rest from reference TRBV18 and TRBJ2-5): NAGVMQNPRHLVRRRGQEARLRCSPMKGHSHVYWYRQLPEEGLKFMVYLQKENIIDESGMPKERFSAEFPKEGPSILRIQQVVRGDSAAYFCASSPSLAGGGETQYFGPGTRLLVL.

This clonotype has a handful of counts. This chain links TRBV28 with TRBJ2-3, with 7 bases identical to TRBD2. From germline, CDR1 is MDHEN and CDR2 SYDVKM. The CDR3 is made up of 13 amino acids. The V and J ends lost 4 bases and 4 bases, in that order; junction bases with no gene match: 2. The CDR3 loop is CASSSAGADTQYF. In DNA, the CDR3 is TGTGCCAGCAGTTCTGCGGGGGCAGATACGCAGTATTTT.

V is TRBV20-1 and J is TRBJ2-3; 12 bases match TRBD2. Germline CDR1 reads DFQATT; CDR2 reads SNEGSKA (reference sequence). The CDR3 has 13 residues. Losses at the gene ends were 3 bases for V and 7 bases for J; bases not matched to a gene: 2. The CDR3: CSASGLAGYTQYF. The DNA for the CDR3 is TGCAGTGCTAGCGGACTAGCGGGGTATACGCAGTATTTT.

This chain links TRBV6-2 or TRBV6-3 with TRBJ2-3; a weak D match, TRBD2 (6 bases). V lost 2 bases and J lost 3, with 9 bases in between. The germline gives CDR1 MNHEY, CDR2 SVGEGT. This CDR3 is 14 amino acids long. The CDR3 is CASSYQGGTDTQYF. The CDR3 bases are TGTGCCAGCAGTTACCAGGGAGGTACAGATACGCAGTATTTT.

This clonotype occurred a few times. The chain uses TRBV6-1 and TRBJ2-3; no clear D. V was trimmed by 3 bases and J by 2 bases, leaving 9 bases between them. The length of the CDR3 is 14 residues. Germline V gene lookup returns CDR1 MNHNS and CDR2 SASEGT. DNA for the CDR3: TGTGCCAGCAGTGAGGCCGGAACCACAGATACGCAGTATTTT. Its protein is CASSEAGTTDTQYF.

V and J are TRBV20-1 and TRBJ2-7; 10 bases line up with TRBD1. With 0 bases clipped from V and 7 bases from J, the junction kept 15 bases outside the gene matches. The CDR3 covers 17 residues. Germline-derived CDR1 and CDR2 are DFQATT and SNEGSKA (reference sequence). The CDR3 DNA reads TGCAGTGCTAGAGATCGCCGGCGTGGGACAGGGGTTGGAGAGCAGTACTTC. It is translated as CSARDRRRGTGVGEQYF.

The chain links TRBV14 to TRBJ2-7; TRBD2 aligns across 10 bases. In germline, CDR1 is SGHDN, CDR2 FVKESK. J lost 3 bases, V lost 3 bases, and 5 bases had no gene match. CDR3 size: 15 residues. CDR3 region: CASSHLTSGRYEQYF. CDR3 bases: TGTGCCAGCAGCCACCTGACTAGCGGGCGCTACGAGCAGTACTTC.

The genes are TRBV4-1 and TRBJ2-1, with 11 bases matching TRBD2. Looked up from germline, CDR1 is MGHRA and CDR2 is YSYEKL. The CDR3 extends over 17 amino acids. J lost 2 bases, V lost 2 bases, and 5 bases had no gene match. CDR3 loop: CASSQPTSGSTYNEQFF. The CDR3 DNA reads TGCGCCAGCAGCCAACCCACTAGCGGGAGCACCTACAATGAGCAGTTCTTC.

This clonotype was seen many times. This CDR3 is CASSGTGGVSPLHF. CDR3 coding DNA: TGTGCCAGCAGCGGGACAGGAGGTGTTTCACCCCTCCACTTT. The genes are TRBV3-1 and TRBJ1-6, with TRBD1 matching 8 bases. The V and J ends lost 5 bases and 9 bases, in that order; junction bases with no gene match: 6. The germline gives CDR1 LGHDT, CDR2 YNNKEL (reference sequence). This CDR3 is built from 14 residues.

This clonotype showed up just a few times. The chain employs TRBV28 and TRBJ1-5; no reliable D call. Trimming stripped 5 bases from V and 0 bases from J, with 14 bases between. Germline V gives CDR1 MDHEN, CDR2 SYDVKM. The CDR3 is 16 amino acids. The CDR3 sequence is CASSPGLGYSNQPQHF. The CDR3 DNA follows: TGTGCCAGCAGTCCCGGATTAGGTTATAGCAATCAGCCCCAGCATTTT.

This clonotype has at least ten counts. The J gene is TRBJ2-4, the V gene TRBV2; a possible D gene is TRBD1 (6 bases). Trimming left V 6 bases short and J 0 bases short, with 12 bases between. The germline CDR1 and CDR2 sequences are SNHLY and FYNNEI. This CDR3 has 15 residues. CDR3 in amino acids: CASRREQGAKNIQYF. The CDR3, as DNA: TGTGCCAGCAGGAGAGAACAGGGAGCCAAAAACATTCAGTACTTC. Full variable domain (missing parts from reference TRBV2 and TRBJ2-4): EPEVTQTPSHQVTQMGQEVILRCVPISNHLYFYWYRQILGQKVEFLVSFYNNEISEKSEIFDDQFSVERPDGSNFTLKIRSTKLEDSAMYFCASRREQGAKNIQYFGAGTRLSVL.

This clonotype was picked up many times. The J gene is TRBJ2-1, the V gene TRBV20-1, with D perhaps TRBD1 (6 bases). V lost 6 bases to trimming and J lost 3 bases, with 9 bases between them. The CDR3 is made up of 12 amino acids. Germline CDR1 reads DFQATT; CDR2 reads SNEGSKA (reference sequence). As DNA, the CDR3 is TGCAGTGCAAGGGACAACTACAATGAGCAGTTCTTC. It encodes CSARDNYNEQFF.

The chain recombines TRBV9 with TRBJ2-7; 10 nucleotides align to TRBD1. The trim removed 2 bases at V and 5 bases at J, leaving 7 bases unmatched. The germline V gene has CDR1 SGDLS and CDR2 YYNGEE. The CDR3 is 15 amino acids. This CDR3 reads CASSVERDRGNEQYF. CDR3 DNA: TGTGCCAGCAGCGTCGAAAGGGACAGGGGAAACGAGCAGTACTTC.

The sample holds one count of this clonotype. The gene calls are TRBV19 and TRBJ2-1; TRBD2 agrees at 10 bases. V was clipped by 8 bases and J by 3 bases; unmatched bases: 7. The CDR3 is 15 amino acids. The germline gives CDR1 LNHDA, CDR2 SQIVND (reference sequence). CDR3 bases: TGTGCCAGTGCAGAAAGGACTAGCGGCTACAATGAGCAGTTCTTC. This sequence encodes CASAERTSGYNEQFF.

This chain links TRBV10-3 with TRBJ1-1; TRBD1 is a possible D gene (6 bases). The CDR3 has 12 amino acids. Per the germline V gene, CDR1 is ENHRY and CDR2 is SYGVKD. Trimming cost V 5 bases and J 9 bases, with 13 bases left between them. The CDR3 loop reads CAISSNQGKAFF. The CDR3 coding sequence is TGTGCCATCAGTTCCAACCAGGGGAAAGCTTTCTTT.

This clonotype was counted many times. This sequence joins TRBV28 and TRBJ1-1; D gene unclear. From germline, CDR1 is MDHEN and CDR2 SYDVKM. The germline V and J ends were trimmed by 1 base and 1 base, with 10 bases remaining between them. The CDR3 has 15 amino acids. CDR3 coding DNA: TGTGCCAGCAGTTTATATGGCGGAGAGAACACTGAAGCTTTCTTT. It translates to CASSLYGGENTEAFF. The whole variable domain, filled in from reference TRBV28 and TRBJ1-1, reads DVKVTQSSRYLVKRTGEKVFLECVQDMDHENMFWYRQDPGLGLRLIYFSYDVKMKEKGDIPEGYSVSREKKERFSLILESASTNQTSMYLCASSLYGGENTEAFFGQGTRLTVV.

This clonotype showed up just a few times. The CDR3 sequence is CAISEDDRLWNTGELFF. The DNA of the CDR3 is TGTGCCATCAGTGAGGATGACAGACTTTGGAACACCGGGGAGCTGTTTTTT. V and J are TRBV10-3 and TRBJ2-2, with D perhaps TRBD1 (5 bases). CDR1 and CDR2 (germline): ENHRY, SYGVKD. This CDR3 region has 17 residues. The ends were cut back, 2 bases at V and 1 base at J, with 14 bases in the middle.

The genes are TRBV20-1 and TRBJ2-7; perhaps TRBD2 as D (6 bases). The CDR3 length is 15 residues. V was cut by 6 bases and J by 2 bases, with 20 bases left in between. Germline V gives CDR1 DFQATT, CDR2 SNEGSKA (reference sequence). The CDR3 sequence is CSASSTGVNPYEQYF. The CDR3 coding sequence is TGCAGTGCATCCTCAACGGGGGTAAACCCCTACGAGCAGTACTTC.

The chain has TRBV4-1 and TRBJ2-2, with 9 bases matching TRBD1. The J segment lost 6 bases and the V segment lost 2 bases, leaving 4 bases of the junction unmatched. In germline, CDR1 is MGHRA, CDR2 YSYEKL. The CDR3 is 15 amino acids. The chain's CDR3 is CASSQPGQGAGELFF. The CDR3 nucleotides are TGCGCCAGCAGCCAACCGGGACAGGGAGCCGGGGAGCTGTTTTTT.